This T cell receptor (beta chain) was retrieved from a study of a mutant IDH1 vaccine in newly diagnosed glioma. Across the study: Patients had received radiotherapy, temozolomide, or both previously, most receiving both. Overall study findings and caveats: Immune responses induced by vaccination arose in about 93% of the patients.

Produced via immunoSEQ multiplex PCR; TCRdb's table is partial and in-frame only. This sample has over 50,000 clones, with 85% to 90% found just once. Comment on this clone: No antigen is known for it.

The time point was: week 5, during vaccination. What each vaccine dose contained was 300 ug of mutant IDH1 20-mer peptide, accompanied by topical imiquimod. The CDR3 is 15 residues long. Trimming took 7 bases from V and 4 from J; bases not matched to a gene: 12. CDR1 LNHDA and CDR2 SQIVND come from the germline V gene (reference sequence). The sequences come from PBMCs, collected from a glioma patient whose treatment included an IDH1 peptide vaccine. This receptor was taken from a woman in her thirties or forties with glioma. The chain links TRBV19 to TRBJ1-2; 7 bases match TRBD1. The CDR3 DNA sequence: TGTGCCAGTACCCCCACCAGGGGGGGTGCCTATGGCTACACCTTC. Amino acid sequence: CASTPTRGGAYGYTF.